This T cell receptor (beta chain) was obtained from a study of T cells expressing NK-cell markers. From the 5' RACE reads, TCRdb lists one entry per CDR3 protein and no DNA. The sample data list a few hundred thousand distinct CDR3 sequences. The CDR3 has 15 amino acids. From germline, CDR1 is LNHNV and CDR2 YYDKDF (reference sequence). The sequenced material came from blood T cells: a sorted CD56 or NKG2C T cell subset, CD4+ or CD8+ T cells, or bulk PBMC T cells (not recorded which). The clonotype was recovered from a man aged 18 to 69 in good health. The V gene is TRBV15, the J gene TRBJ2-5. The CDR3 region is CATSRDLWNQETQYF.